The 8 T cell receptor beta chains below were found in one sample sequenced in a study of identical twins. MiXCR was run by TCRdb on the 5' RACE reads, yielding one entry per CDR3 protein. Of 550,000 to 700,000 distinct CDR3 sequences listed, more than 9% were seen once; the top ten hold roughly 3.2%. The sample also formed part of further work on yellow fever vaccine responses in identical twins.

The specimen was PBMCs. These receptors were taken from a woman aged 18-29 years in good health.

About this clonotype: One end of the junction fails to match germline, which may point to a read error. V usage is TRBV2 and J usage is TRBJ2-1; TRBD2 is a possible D gene (5 bases). The CDR3 covers 19 residues. CDR1 is SNHLY, CDR2 FYNNEI, per germline. The CDR3: CASNERFGEAAKIYNEQFF. As DNA, the CDR3 is TGTGCCAGCAATGAACGGTTTGGAGAAGCGGCGAAGATTTACAATGAGCAGTTCTTC.

This clonotype was counted ten times or more. V gene TRBV5-1 combines with J gene TRBJ1-6; unclear D gene. V lost 0 bases and J 7 bases, leaving 8 bases between the germline ends. Per the germline V gene, CDR1 is SGHRS and CDR2 is YFSETQ. This CDR3 contains 14 residues. The CDR3 sequence is CASSLGGENSPLHF. Here the CDR3 DNA reads TGCGCCAGCAGCTTGGGCGGAGAGAATTCACCCCTCCACTTT.

The sample holds a few counts of this clonotype. The genes are TRBV7-8 and TRBJ2-1; 10 bases align to TRBD2. This CDR3 comprises 16 residues. Germline CDR1 is SGHVS and CDR2 is FQNEAQ. Trimming took 2 bases from V and 8 from J; bases not matched to a gene: 9. The CDR3: CASSLLVLAGVDEQFF. As DNA, the CDR3 is TGTGCCAGCAGCTTATTGGTCCTAGCGGGGGTTGATGAGCAGTTCTTC.

This clonotype has just a few counts. The V and J genes are TRBV2 and TRBJ2-5; TRBD2 aligns across 8 bases. The V segment lost 7 bases and the J segment 1 base; nucleotides outside the gene matches: 5. CDR3 size: 14 residues. Germline loops: CDR1 SNHLY, CDR2 FYNNEI. In DNA, the CDR3 is TGTGCCAGCATGCAACTAGCGGCCCAAGAGACCCAGTACTTC. This encodes CASMQLAAQETQYF. The whole variable domain, filled in from reference TRBV2 and TRBJ2-5, reads EPEVTQTPSHQVTQMGQEVILRCVPISNHLYFYWYRQILGQKVEFLVSFYNNEISEKSEIFDDQFSVERPDGSNFTLKIRSTKLEDSAMYFCASMQLAAQETQYFGPGTRLLVL.

This clonotype was counted a few times. V usage is TRBV29-1 and J usage is TRBJ2-3, with D perhaps TRBD1 (6 bases). CDR1 is SQVTM and CDR2 is ANQGSEA in the germline V gene. V lost 6 bases and J 0 bases, leaving 10 bases between the germline ends. The CDR3 has 13 amino acids. In DNA form, the CDR3 reads TGCAGCGTGATCAGGGGTAGCACAGATACGCAGTATTTT. It encodes CSVIRGSTDTQYF.

This clonotype was detected a few times. The CDR3 spells CASSQDASNYGYTF. CDR3 sequence (DNA): TGCGCCAGCAGCCAAGATGCCTCCAACTATGGCTACACCTTC. This chain uses TRBV4-1 with TRBJ1-2; D not resolved. Germline assignment: CDR1 MGHRA and CDR2 YSYEKL. Trimming took off 0 bases at V and 2 bases at J, with 7 bases between the two ends. The CDR3 contains 14 residues.

V usage is TRBV2 and J usage is TRBJ1-5; the D gene is possibly TRBD1 (6 bases). The V and J ends lost 8 bases and 5 bases respectively, with 13 bases between them. The germline V gene encodes CDR1 SNHLY and CDR2 FYNNEI. The CDR3 contains 13 residues. The CDR3 spells CASAGVRDQPQHF. The CDR3 bases are TGTGCCAGCGCAGGGGTACGGGATCAGCCCCAGCATTTT.

The chain recombines TRBV29-1 with TRBJ2-7; 9 nucleotides match TRBD1. The trim removed 3 bases at V and 5 bases at J, leaving 5 bases unmatched. Germline values: CDR1 SQVTM, CDR2 ANQGSEA. There are 13 residues in the CDR3. The chain's CDR3 is CSVDEGTGNEQYF. In nucleotides, the CDR3 is TGCAGCGTTGATGAGGGGACAGGGAACGAGCAGTACTTC.